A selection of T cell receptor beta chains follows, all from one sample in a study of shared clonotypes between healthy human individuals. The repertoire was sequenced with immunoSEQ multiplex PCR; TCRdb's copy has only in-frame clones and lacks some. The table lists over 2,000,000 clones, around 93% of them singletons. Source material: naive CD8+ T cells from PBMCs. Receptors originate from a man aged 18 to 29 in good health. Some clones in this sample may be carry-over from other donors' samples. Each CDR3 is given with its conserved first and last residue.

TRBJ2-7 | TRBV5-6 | CASSFGTGSYEQYF
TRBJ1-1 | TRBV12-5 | CASGLARLMSNGQGDWNTEAFF
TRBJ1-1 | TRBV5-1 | CASSLAGGSTEAFF
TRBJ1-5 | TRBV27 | CASSLLGEGQPQHF
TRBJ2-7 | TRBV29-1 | CSVEGQESSYEQYF
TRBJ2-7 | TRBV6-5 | CASSYFGYEQYF
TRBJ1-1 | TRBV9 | CASSVGSGGTEAFF
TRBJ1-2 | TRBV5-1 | CASSLDRGANYGYTF
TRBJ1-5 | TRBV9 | CASSRGGGSNQPQHF
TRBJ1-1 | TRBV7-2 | CASSPHRGAPEAFF
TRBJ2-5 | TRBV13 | CASSPTGGQETQYF
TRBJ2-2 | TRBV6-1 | CASSEWTSGRLGGELFF
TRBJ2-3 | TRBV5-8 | CASSSWTSTDTQYF
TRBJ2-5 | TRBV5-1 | CASSSISTGAGETQYF
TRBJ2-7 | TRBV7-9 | CASSFSGSAPYEQYF
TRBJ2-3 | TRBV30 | CAWSPSWDNRLTDTQYF
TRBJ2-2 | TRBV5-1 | CASTSTGELFF
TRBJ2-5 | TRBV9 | CASSASQGFQETQYF
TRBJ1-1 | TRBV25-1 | CASSEYGRVTEAFF
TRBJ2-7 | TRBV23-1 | CASSQSRREGREQYF
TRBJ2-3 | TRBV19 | CASSARSPVGDTQYF
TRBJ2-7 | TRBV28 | CASSTPRGLFSYEQYF
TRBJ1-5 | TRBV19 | CASSPWTEQAQHF
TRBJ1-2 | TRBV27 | CASSLSFAYGYTF
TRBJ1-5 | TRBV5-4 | CASSLAGEGSNQPQHF
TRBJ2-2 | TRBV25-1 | CASSSWGSGGFTGELFF
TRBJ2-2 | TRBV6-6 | CASRVKARAGGELFF
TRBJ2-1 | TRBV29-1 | CSARTPKYYNEQFF
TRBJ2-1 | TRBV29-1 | CSVVYRISYNEQFF
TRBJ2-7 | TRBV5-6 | CASSFGAGEQYF
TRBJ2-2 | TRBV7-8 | CASSLAYSGGYTGELFF
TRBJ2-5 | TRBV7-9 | CASSLMGQGARETQYF
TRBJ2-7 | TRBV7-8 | CASSLVRTSGRAYEQYF